These T cell receptor beta chains were read from a single sample in a study of radiotherapy plus CTLA-4 blockade in lung cancer. The assay was immunoSEQ multiplex PCR, and TCRdb's table has in-frame clones only and misses some. The sample lists about 110,000 clones, 70% to 85% occurring once. This specimen consisted of peripheral blood, obtained from a patient treated with radiotherapy plus ipilimumab. These receptors were taken from a human donor with non-small cell lung cancer that progressed on radiotherapy plus ipilimumab. Some clones in this sample may be carry-over from other donors' samples. CDR3s include the opening cysteine and the closing phenylalanine or tryptophan. D genes are given only for firm matches. The size of a clone is reported for some rows only, either as once, few or many, or as a class for expanded clones.

d_call: .; clone_size: .; v_call: TRBV7-2; j_call: TRBJ2-7; cdr3_aa: CASSLIRQSYEQYF; cdr3_nt: TGTGCCAGCAGCTTAATAAGACAGAGCTACGAGCAGTACTTC
d_call: .; clone_size: .; v_call: TRBV29-1; j_call: TRBJ2-3; cdr3_aa: CSVEGLATSTDTQYF; cdr3_nt: TGCAGCGTTGAAGGGCTAGCGACTAGCACAGATACGCAGTATTTT
d_call: TRBD1; clone_size: .; v_call: TRBV2; j_call: TRBJ1-1; cdr3_aa: CASSEGWDRGLSTEAFF; cdr3_nt: TGTGCCAGCAGTGAAGGTTGGGACAGGGGGCTTAGTACTGAAGCTTTCTTT
d_call: TRBD2; clone_size: few; v_call: TRBV27; j_call: TRBJ2-3; cdr3_aa: CASSLLERGDIDTQYF; cdr3_nt: TGTGCCAGCAGTTTATTGGAGCGGGGAGACATAGATACGCAGTATTTT
d_call: .; clone_size: .; v_call: TRBV7-7; j_call: TRBJ1-2; cdr3_aa: CASSPKLGYGYTF; cdr3_nt: TGTGCTAGCAGTCCCAAATTGGGCTATGGCTACACCTTC
d_call: .; clone_size: .; v_call: TRBV5-1; j_call: TRBJ1-3; cdr3_aa: CASSKDTSGNTIYF; cdr3_nt: TGCGCCAGCAGCAAGGATACCTCTGGAAACACCATATATTTT
d_call: TRBD1; clone_size: .; v_call: TRBV28; j_call: TRBJ1-6; cdr3_aa: CASSSGTGTYNSPLHF; cdr3_nt: TGTGCCAGCAGTTCTGGGACAGGGACATATAATTCACCCCTCCACTTT
d_call: TRBD2; clone_size: .; v_call: TRBV11-3; j_call: TRBJ2-1; cdr3_aa: CASSRRGGPYNEQFF; cdr3_nt: TGTGCCAGCAGCCGACGGGGGGGGCCATACAATGAGCAGTTCTTC
d_call: .; clone_size: few; v_call: TRBV19; j_call: TRBJ1-4; cdr3_aa: CASNLARRTGLFF; cdr3_nt: TGTGCCAGTAACCTCGCACGACGGACTGGGCTGTTTTTT
d_call: .; clone_size: .; v_call: TRBV27; j_call: TRBJ2-7; cdr3_aa: CASSPHTGVREDEQYF; cdr3_nt: TGTGCCAGCAGTCCGCACACAGGGGTGAGGGAGGACGAGCAGTACTTC
d_call: TRBD1; clone_size: .; v_call: TRBV5-6; j_call: TRBJ2-5; cdr3_aa: CASSTRQGQETQYF; cdr3_nt: TGTGCCAGCAGCACCCGACAGGGGCAAGAGACCCAGTACTTC
d_call: .; clone_size: .; v_call: TRBV19; j_call: TRBJ1-2; cdr3_aa: CASSPGGGNYGYTF; cdr3_nt: TGTGCCAGTAGTCCGGGGGGCGGTAACTATGGCTACACCTTC
d_call: .; clone_size: .; v_call: TRBV19; j_call: TRBJ1-5; cdr3_aa: CASSIKLSGRHNQPQHF; cdr3_nt: TGTGCCAGTAGTATAAAGTTATCGGGCAGGCACAATCAGCCCCAGCATTTT
d_call: TRBD1; clone_size: .; v_call: TRBV19; j_call: TRBJ2-7; cdr3_aa: CASTPSGTGGIYEQYF; cdr3_nt: TGTGCCAGTACCCCATCTGGGACAGGGGGAATCTACGAGCAGTACTTC
d_call: .; clone_size: few; v_call: TRBV4-2; j_call: TRBJ1-5; cdr3_aa: CASSQAGVDQPQHF; cdr3_nt: TGTGCCAGCAGCCAAGCTGGGGTTGATCAGCCCCAGCATTTT
d_call: TRBD1; clone_size: .; v_call: TRBV30; j_call: TRBJ1-6; cdr3_aa: CAWSSPLRAGQSYNSPLHF; cdr3_nt: TGTGCCTGGAGTTCCCCTTTACGGGCGGGACAGAGTTATAATTCACCCCTCCACTTT
d_call: .; clone_size: .; v_call: TRBV7-9; j_call: TRBJ2-7; cdr3_aa: CASSPQEISYEQYF; cdr3_nt: TGTGCCAGCAGCCCACAAGAAATCTCCTACGAGCAGTACTTC
d_call: TRBD1; clone_size: .; v_call: TRBV5-4; j_call: TRBJ2-7; cdr3_aa: CASSMDRGSYEQYF; cdr3_nt: TGTGCCAGCAGCATGGACAGGGGCTCCTACGAGCAGTACTTC
d_call: .; clone_size: .; v_call: TRBV18; j_call: TRBJ1-2; cdr3_aa: CASSDANYGYTF; cdr3_nt: TGTGCCAGCTCGGACGCTAACTATGGCTACACCTTC
d_call: .; clone_size: .; v_call: TRBV7-2; j_call: TRBJ1-5; cdr3_aa: CASRVVGAGQPQHF; cdr3_nt: TGTGCCAGCAGAGTGGTGGGGGCTGGGCAGCCCCAGCATTTT
d_call: .; clone_size: once; v_call: TRBV6-6; j_call: TRBJ1-1; cdr3_aa: CASSYLGHTMNTEAFF; cdr3_nt: TGTGCCAGCAGTTACCTAGGACACACCATGAACACTGAAGCTTTCTTT
d_call: .; clone_size: .; v_call: TRBV4-1; j_call: TRBJ2-7; cdr3_aa: CASSQVADMIYEQYF; cdr3_nt: TGCGCCAGCAGCCAAGTAGCGGACATGATCTACGAGCAGTACTTC
d_call: .; clone_size: once; v_call: TRBV5-6; j_call: TRBJ1-5; cdr3_aa: CASSWDRQGPQHF; cdr3_nt: TGTGCCAGCAGCTGGGACCGCCAAGGACCCCAGCATTTT